The clone carrying this T cell receptor (beta chain) was found many times. The antigen remains unidentified. The data originate from a study of spatial heterogeneity in lung cancer. Time point here: sample taken at primary tumor resection. Untreated early-stage non-small cell lung cancer patients, 72 in total, were the donors. CDR1 and CDR2 from the germline V gene are MDHEN and SYDVKM. The CDR3 length is 16 residues. V lost 5 bases, J lost 6 bases, and 21 bases lay in between. Study conclusions and caveats: How many expanded intratumoral alpha and beta TCRs were present tracked the tumor mutation count, which was a count of nonsynonymous mutations.

A distinct unique molecular identifier was carried by each TCR cDNA molecule. TCRdb itself ran the 5' RACE reads through MiXCR, one entry per CDR3 protein. The sample lists about 100,000 distinct CDR3 sequences, 4% to 4.5% occurring once. Specimen: lung tumor tissue, collected at surgery. The chain is built from TRBV28 and TRBJ2-3, with D uncertain. The clonotype comes from a male donor with early-stage non-small cell lung cancer. The CDR3 loop is CASSRGLDLTGDTQYF. CDR3 DNA: TGTGCCAGCAGTCGAGGCTTAGACCTTACGGGCGATACGCAGTATTTT. The whole variable domain, filled in from reference TRBV28 and TRBJ2-3, reads DVKVTQSSRYLVKRTGEKVFLECVQDMDHENMFWYRQDPGLGLRLIYFSYDVKMKEKGDIPEGYSVSREKKERFSLILESASTNQTSMYLCASSRGLDLTGDTQYFGPGTRLTVL.